Shown below are 14 T cell receptor beta chains from a single sample sequenced in a study of regulatory T cells in long-lasting Graves disease. According to the study, TCR beta libraries were built with iRepertoire HTBI primers and CDR3-region Arm-PCR. TCRdb reanalysed the multiplex PCR reads using MiXCR and keeps one entry per CDR3 protein. The profile shows approximately 560,000 distinct CDR3 sequences, 16% of them singletons. As for time point: newly diagnosed GD, antithyroid drugs for less than 3 months. The TCR library was prepared using RNA isolated from PBMCs. These same records also appear under a second study, on T cells in Graves' hyperthyroidism and ophthalmopathy.

The starting material was peripheral blood mononuclear cells (PBMCs), obtained at new diagnosis, from a patient treated with antithyroid drugs. Receptor source: a man younger than 35 with Graves disease.

This clonotype was found many times. The chain uses TRBV28 and TRBJ1-2; D is undetermined. CDR3 length: 12 residues. The germline gives CDR1 MDHEN, CDR2 SYDVKM. Trimming removed 5 bases from V and 7 bases from J, with 11 bases in between. CDR3 sequence (DNA): TGTGCCAGCAGTCTGGAGGGAGGTGGCTACACCTTC. Translating it yields CASSLEGGGYTF.

There are a few counts of this clonotype. This chain connects TRBV19 to TRBJ1-5, with a tentative D call TRBD1 (5 bases). This CDR3 has 15 residues. The germline V gene has CDR1 LNHDA and CDR2 SQIVND (reference sequence). The V end was cut by 7 bases, the J end by 5 bases, with 18 bases between. CDR3 protein: CASTGEVRLDQPQHF. CDR3 sequence (DNA): TGTGCCAGTACGGGGGAGGTAAGGCTTGATCAGCCCCAGCATTTT.

This chain joins TRBV29-1 and TRBJ1-1, with D possibly being TRBD1 (5 bases). This CDR3 comprises 11 residues. Trimming cost V 6 bases and J 6 bases, with 11 bases left between them. Per germline, CDR1 SQVTM and CDR2 ANQGSEA. The CDR3 is CSVHDSSEAFF. The CDR3 DNA follows: TGCAGCGTCCATGACAGCTCTGAAGCTTTCTTT.

V is TRBV30 and J is TRBJ2-7, with a tentative D call TRBD2 (6 bases). The CDR3 loop spans 12 amino acids. Trimming stripped 5 bases from V and 3 bases from J, with 11 bases between. The germline gives CDR1 GTSNPN, CDR2 SVGIG (reference sequence). CDR3 region: CAWDNGGYEQYF. DNA of the CDR3: TGTGCCTGGGATAACGGGGGCTACGAGCAGTACTTC.

This clonotype was detected ten times or more. V is TRBV6-2 or TRBV6-3 and J is TRBJ2-7; D not certain. V was pared by 0 bases and J by 0 bases, with 9 bases between. CDR3 length: 15 amino acids. The germline CDR1 and CDR2 sequences are MNHEY and SVGEGT. The DNA of the CDR3 is TGTGCCAGCAGTTACTCGAGAAGGTCCTCCTACGAGCAGTACTTC. It encodes CASSYSRRSSYEQYF.

There are many counts of this clonotype. The chain has TRBV6-2 or TRBV6-3 and TRBJ1-6; D is unclear. CDR3 length: 15 residues. The germline V and J ends were trimmed by 0 bases and 2 bases, with 5 bases remaining between them. Germline V gene sequence: CDR1 MNHEY, CDR2 SVGEGT. The DNA of the CDR3 is TGTGCCAGCAGTTACTCGAAGACCTATAATTCACCCCTCCACTTT. The encoded protein is CASSYSKTYNSPLHF.

The DNA for the CDR3 is TGTGCCCTCCCGGGACAGGGGAACTATGGCTACACCTTC. It specifies CALPGQGNYGYTF. The gene calls are TRBV30 and TRBJ1-2; TRBD1 matches 10 bases. The germline V gene has CDR1 GTSNPN and CDR2 SVGIG (reference sequence). After removal of 8 bases from V and 2 bases from J, the junction contained 5 bases not matched to a gene. The CDR3 length is 13 residues.

This clonotype showed up many times. The V call is TRBV6-1, the J call TRBJ2-2, with D hard to call. Germline V gene lookup returns CDR1 MNHNS and CDR2 SASEGT. The germline V and J ends were trimmed by 2 bases and 4 bases, with 8 bases remaining between them. This CDR3 comprises 14 residues. The CDR3 DNA sequence: TGTGCCAGCAGTGAAATACGGGCCACCGGGGAGCTGTTTTTT. This gives the protein CASSEIRATGELFF.

Note on this clonotype: A much more abundant neighbour one base away suggests this may be a read error. This sequence joins TRBV6-1 and TRBJ1-2; D uncertain. CDR1 MNHNS and CDR2 SASEGT come from the germline V gene. The CDR3 runs 13 residues. Trimming cost V 5 bases and J 8 bases, with 15 bases left between them. In nucleotides, the CDR3 is TGTGCCAGCAGTCACGATATTCTGGGAGGCTACACCTTC. Encoded protein: CASSHDILGGYTF.

This clonotype came up a few times. A much larger clone differs by one base, so this may be a read error. This rearrangement joins TRBV29-1 to TRBJ1-1, with D possibly TRBD1 on 5 matching bases. The germline V gene has CDR1 SQVTM and CDR2 ANQGSEA. The length of the CDR3 is 13 residues. CDR3: CNGRGRMNTEAFF. The CDR3 nucleotides read TGCAACGGAAGGGGACGGATGAACACTGAAGCTTTCTTT.

This clonotype was picked up a small number of times. V and J are TRBV12-3 or TRBV12-4 and TRBJ2-7, with D perhaps matching TRBD2 (6 bases). The length of the CDR3 is 13 residues. V was clipped by 6 bases and J by 6 bases, with 15 bases between them. CDR3 nucleotides: TGTGCCAGCAGGCTCCTCGAGGGACTCGAGCAGTACTTC. Residues: CASRLLEGLEQYF.

Only a few counts were recorded for this clonotype. The V call is TRBV4-1, the J call TRBJ2-7, with 12 bases identical to TRBD2. The junction had 13 bases not matched to a gene; V was cut back by 4 bases and J by 6 bases. Germline CDR1 and CDR2: MGHRA and YSYEKL. The CDR3 is 17 amino acids. CDR3 in amino acids: CASSRLPWTSGNGEQYF. In DNA form, the CDR3 reads TGCGCCAGCAGCCGTCTTCCATGGACTAGCGGGAACGGCGAGCAGTACTTC.

This clonotype was observed a handful of times. The chain combines TRBV5-1 with TRBJ1-5; 9 bases align to TRBD1. The V gene's germline CDR1 is SGHRS and CDR2 YFSETQ. The CDR3 spans 15 residues. J lost 4 bases, V lost 4 bases, and 6 bases had no gene match. As DNA, the CDR3 is TGCGCCAGCAGCGTACAGGGGGCCCCGAATCAGCCCCAGCATTTT. Amino acid sequence: CASSVQGAPNQPQHF. The entire variable domain, with the rest obtained from reference TRBV5-1 and TRBJ1-5, is as follows: KAGVTQTPRYLIKTRGQQVTLSCSPISGHRSVSWYQQTPGQGLQFLFEYFSETQRNKGNFPGRFSGRQFSNSRSEMNVSTLELGDSALYLCASSVQGAPNQPQHFGDGTRLSIL.

This clonotype has a handful of counts. The V and J genes are TRBV6-5 and TRBJ2-7, with TRBD2 identical over 10 bases. Trimming cost V 0 bases and J 4 bases; bases outside gene matches: 9. The CDR3 sequence is 17 residues long. Germline V gene sequence: CDR1 MNHEY, CDR2 SVGAGI. The CDR3 region is CASSYSGSASGSYEQYF. The CDR3 coding sequence is TGTGCCAGCAGTTACTCGGGGTCGGCTAGCGGGAGTTACGAGCAGTACTTC.